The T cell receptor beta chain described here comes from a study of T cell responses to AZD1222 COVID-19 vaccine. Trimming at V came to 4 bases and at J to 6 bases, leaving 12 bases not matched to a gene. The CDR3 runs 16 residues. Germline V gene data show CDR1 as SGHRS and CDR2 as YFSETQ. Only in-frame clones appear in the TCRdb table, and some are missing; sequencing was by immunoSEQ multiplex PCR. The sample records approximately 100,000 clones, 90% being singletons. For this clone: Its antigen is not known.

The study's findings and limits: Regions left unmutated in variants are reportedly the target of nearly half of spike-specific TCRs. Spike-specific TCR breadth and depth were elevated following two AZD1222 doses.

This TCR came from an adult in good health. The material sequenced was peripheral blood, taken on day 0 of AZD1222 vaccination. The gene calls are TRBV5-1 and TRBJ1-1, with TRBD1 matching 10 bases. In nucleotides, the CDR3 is TGCGCCAGCAGCAGCTTCGGGACAGGGGCTAACGCTGAAGCTTTCTTT. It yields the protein CASSSFGTGANAEAFF.